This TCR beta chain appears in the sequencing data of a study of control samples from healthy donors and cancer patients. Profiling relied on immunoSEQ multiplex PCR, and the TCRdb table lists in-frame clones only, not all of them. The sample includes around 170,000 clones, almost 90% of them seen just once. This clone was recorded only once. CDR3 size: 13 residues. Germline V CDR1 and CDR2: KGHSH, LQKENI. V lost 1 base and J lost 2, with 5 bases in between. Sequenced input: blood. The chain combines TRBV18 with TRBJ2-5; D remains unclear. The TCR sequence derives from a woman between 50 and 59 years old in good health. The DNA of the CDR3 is TGTGCCAGCTCACCACTAAAGCAAGAGACCCAGTACTTC. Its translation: CASSPLKQETQYF. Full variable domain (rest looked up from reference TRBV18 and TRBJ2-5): NAGVMQNPRHLVRRRGQEARLRCSPMKGHSHVYWYRQLPEEGLKFMVYLQKENIIDESGMPKERFSAEFPKEGPSILRIQQVVRGDSAAYFCASSPLKQETQYFGPGTRLLVL.